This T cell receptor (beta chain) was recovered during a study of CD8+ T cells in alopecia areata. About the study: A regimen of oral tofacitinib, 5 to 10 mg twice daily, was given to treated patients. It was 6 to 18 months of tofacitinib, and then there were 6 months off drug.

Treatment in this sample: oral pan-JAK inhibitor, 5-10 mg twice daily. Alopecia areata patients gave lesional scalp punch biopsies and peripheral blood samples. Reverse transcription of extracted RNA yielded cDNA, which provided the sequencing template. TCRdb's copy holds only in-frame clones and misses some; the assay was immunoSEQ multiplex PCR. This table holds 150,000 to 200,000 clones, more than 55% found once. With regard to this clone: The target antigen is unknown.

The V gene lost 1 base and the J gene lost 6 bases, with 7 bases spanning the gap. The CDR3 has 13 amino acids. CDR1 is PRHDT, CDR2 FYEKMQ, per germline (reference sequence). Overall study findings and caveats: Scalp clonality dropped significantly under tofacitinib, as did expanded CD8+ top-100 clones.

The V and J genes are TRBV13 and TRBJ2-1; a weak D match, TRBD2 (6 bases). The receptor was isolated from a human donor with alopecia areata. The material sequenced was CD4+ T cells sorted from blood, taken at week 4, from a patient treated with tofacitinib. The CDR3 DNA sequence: TGTGCCAGCAGCTTAGCCGGGGGCAATGAGCAGTTCTTC. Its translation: CASSLAGGNEQFF. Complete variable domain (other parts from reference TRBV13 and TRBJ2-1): AAGVIQSPRHLIKEKRETATLKCYPIPRHDTVYWYQQGPGQDPQFLISFYEKMQSDKGSIPDRFSAQQFSDYHSELNMSSLELGDSALYFCASSLAGGNEQFFGPGTRLTVL.